This T cell receptor (beta chain) was recovered during a study of T cell responses to AZD1222 COVID-19 vaccine. Study results and limitations: CD4 TCRs covered the whole spike, strongest at regions 160-218 and 743-854. A reported finding is that nearly half of spike-specific TCRs target unmutated variant regions. Recipients of AZD1222 seropositive at baseline numbered only 5 to 7.

This clone was observed a few times. Its antigen is undetermined. TCRdb's copy holds only in-frame clones and misses some; the assay was immunoSEQ multiplex PCR. Of around 120,000 clones listed, 93% are singletons. The germline CDR1 and CDR2 sequences are SGHNT and YENEEA. V lost 5 bases and J lost 6, with 10 bases in between. This CDR3 region has 12 residues. Pooled in the analysis were second doses at about 4 or about 12 weeks. The clonotype originates from an adult who received the AZD1222 COVID-19 vaccine. The gene calls are TRBV11-3 and TRBJ1-1; tentative D call: TRBD1 (5 bases). Here the sequenced sample was peripheral blood, taken 28 days after the second AZD1222 dose. The DNA for the CDR3 is TGTGCCAGCAGCCAGGACACTTCTGAAGCTTTCTTT. Its protein product is CASSQDTSEAFF.